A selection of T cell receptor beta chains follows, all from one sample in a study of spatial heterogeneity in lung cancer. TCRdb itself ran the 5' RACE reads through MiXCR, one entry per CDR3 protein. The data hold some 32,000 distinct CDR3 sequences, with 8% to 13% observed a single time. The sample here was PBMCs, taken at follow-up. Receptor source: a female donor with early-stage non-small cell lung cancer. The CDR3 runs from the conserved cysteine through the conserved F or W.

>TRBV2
CASSPRDLLPEAFF
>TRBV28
CASSPSLASPNNQPQHF
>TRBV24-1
CATSDFGQGATDTQYF
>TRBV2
CASSGGARTEAFF
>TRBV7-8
CASSADRGLETQYF
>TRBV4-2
CASSQDPSGGRGTDTQYF
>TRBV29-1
CSVGTVEQYF
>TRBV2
CAGLQEETQYF
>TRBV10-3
CAISEVANYGYTF
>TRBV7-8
CASSTRTGWEQYF
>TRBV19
CASSPSAGPYSPLHF
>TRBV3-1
CASSRTSGGEYNEQFF
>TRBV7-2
CASSRRTNVDTQYF
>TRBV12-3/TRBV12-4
CASSLAGGQRNTIYF
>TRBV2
CASSEGNTEAFF
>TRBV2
CASSAGTGSTYGYTF
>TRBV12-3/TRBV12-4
CASSLGPGDSSNQPQHF
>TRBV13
CASSLVGAKGDEAFF
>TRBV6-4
CASRRFGDTQYF
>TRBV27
CASNPGGGQPQHF
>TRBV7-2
CASSLTSASYNSPLHF
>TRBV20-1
CSASRPGPSSLNYGYTF
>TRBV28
CASSFFPSGEETQYF
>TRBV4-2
CASSQDQGGTSTF
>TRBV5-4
CASSDLIGELFF
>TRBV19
CASSITGPTYEQYF
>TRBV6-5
CASSAVGGGQRETWPQHF
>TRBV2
CASGDRPYSNQPQHF
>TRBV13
CASSSFFGGRAGELFF
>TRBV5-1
CASSSEGQYGYTF
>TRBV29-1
CSVEEDSNYGYTF
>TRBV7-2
CASSLARALGNTIYF
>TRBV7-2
CASSSSGGTDTQYF
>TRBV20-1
CSASGGANTGELFF
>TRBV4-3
CASSQDWGNLITEAFF
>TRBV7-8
CASSIGGRGGSRNEQFF
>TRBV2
CASSPTSGGYTGELFF
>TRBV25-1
CASRGVENIQYF
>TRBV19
CASRASSYNEQFF
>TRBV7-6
CASTSLVGSEAFF
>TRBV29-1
CSVERPPFGYTF
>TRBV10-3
CAISDKYDGYTF
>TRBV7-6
CASSFRGDSTDTQYF
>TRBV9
CASSVVTADTQYF
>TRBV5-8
CASSTPRTGGSYNEQFF
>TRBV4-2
CASSQDMAGSYEQYF
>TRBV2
CASSSVAGDTGELFF
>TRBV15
CATSRDGGGEKLFF
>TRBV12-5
CASGFNEQYF
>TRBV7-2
CASSPRGPSTRTQYF
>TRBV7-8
CASSGSAGTSGGLSSYEQYF